Each of the 13 T cell receptor beta chains below was sequenced from the same sample in a study of shared clonotypes between healthy human individuals. Libraries were prepared by immunoSEQ multiplex PCR; TCRdb keeps only in-frame clonotypes and omits some of them. Of about 2 million clones in the sample, approximately 94% were seen once. Naive CD8 cells comprised CD45RO-negative, CCR7-positively selected cells, excluding terminally differentiated effector memory CD45RA+ cells. The sequencing input was naive CD8+ T cells sorted from blood. These receptors were taken from a man younger than 35 in good health.

The genes are TRBV4-1 and TRBJ1-6; tentative D call: TRBD1 (6 bases). The CDR3 totals 16 residues. V lost 1 base and J 9 bases, leaving 16 bases between the germline ends. Germline V gene sequence: CDR1 MGHRA, CDR2 YSYEKL. The chain's CDR3 is CASSQVTGLWTSPLHF. The CDR3 nucleotides read TGCGCCAGCAGCCAAGTAACAGGGCTTTGGACTTCACCCCTCCACTTT.

The J gene is TRBJ1-1, the V gene TRBV27; TRBD1 aligns across 7 bases. Per the germline V gene, CDR1 is MNHEY and CDR2 is SMNVEV (reference sequence). CDR3 length: 16 residues. J was trimmed by 4 bases and V by 6 bases; bases with no gene match: 14. CDR3 protein: CASRIKGTGVGTEAFF. The CDR3, as DNA: TGTGCCAGCAGGATCAAAGGTACAGGGGTGGGCACTGAAGCTTTCTTT.

The chain uses TRBV9 and TRBJ1-1; TRBD1 matches at 7 bases. CDR1 and CDR2 (germline): SGDLS, YYNGEE. V lost 6 bases and J lost 1; bases outside the gene matches: 6. The CDR3 spans 14 residues. In DNA, the CDR3 is TGTGCCAGCACCATAGGGGGCGGGAACACTGAAGCTTTCTTT. It encodes CASTIGGGNTEAFF.

As for this clone: Within the sample, other DNA sequences also encode this same CDR3. The gene calls are TRBV5-4 and TRBJ2-3; 11 bases agree with TRBD2. Germline-derived CDR1 and CDR2 are SGHNT and YYREEE (reference sequence). Trimming cost V 4 bases and J 5 bases; bases outside gene matches: 0. The CDR3 runs 13 residues. The CDR3 reads CASSLAGGDTQYF. In DNA, the CDR3 is TGTGCCAGCAGCCTAGCGGGAGGAGATACGCAGTATTTT. The full variable domain, completed using reference TRBV5-4 and TRBJ2-3, is ETGVTQSPTHLIKTRGQQVTLRCSSQSGHNTVSWYQQALGQGPQFIFQYYREEENGRGNFPPRFSGLQFPNYSSELNVNALELDDSALYLCASSLAGGDTQYFGPGTRLTVL.

This chain uses TRBV30 with TRBJ1-3, with D uncertain. This CDR3 is built from 14 residues. V was clipped by 1 base and J by 2 bases, with 9 bases between them. In germline, CDR1 is GTSNPN, CDR2 SVGIG (reference sequence). As DNA, the CDR3 is TGTGCCTGGAGTGCGGTTGTGCCTGGAAACACCATATATTTT. It codes for CAWSAVVPGNTIYF. The full variable domain, its missing parts supplied by reference TRBV30 and TRBJ1-3, is SQTIHQWPATLVQPVGSPLSLECTVEGTSNPNLYWYRQAAGRGLQLLFYSVGIGQISSEVPQNLSASRPQDRQFILSSKKLLLSDSGFYLCAWSAVVPGNTIYFGEGSWLTVV.

Concerning this clone itself: This same CDR3 is encoded by further DNA sequences in the sample. The DNA for the CDR3 is TGTGCCAGCAGCTGGGACAGGGGGCAGGAGACCCAGTACTTC. It encodes CASSWDRGQETQYF. The chain employs TRBV5-6 and TRBJ2-5, with 12 bases fitting TRBD1. Germline V gene lookup returns CDR1 SGHDT and CDR2 YYEEEE. With V trimmed by 3 bases and J by 5 bases, 2 bases remained unmatched. The CDR3 length is 14 residues.

The V gene is TRBV2, the J gene TRBJ1-1, with no clear D. The length of the CDR3 is 14 residues. Germline loops: CDR1 SNHLY, CDR2 FYNNEI. V lost 9 bases and J lost 1, with 15 bases in between. CDR3 nucleotides: TGTGCCAGATACGAATCTGACTGGAACACTGAAGCTTTCTTT. This sequence encodes CARYESDWNTEAFF. The variable domain in full, completed from reference TRBV2 and TRBJ1-1, reads EPEVTQTPSHQVTQMGQEVILRCVPISNHLYFYWYRQILGQKVEFLVSFYNNEISEKSEIFDDQFSVERPDGSNFTLKIRSTKLEDSAMYFCARYESDWNTEAFFGQGTRLTVV.

The gene calls are TRBV7-9 and TRBJ1-1; D gene unclear. V was shortened by 5 bases and J by 2 bases, with 12 bases between the two germline ends. Per germline, CDR1 SEHNR and CDR2 FQNEAQ (reference sequence). This CDR3 is 14 amino acids long. This chain's CDR3 is CASSEKSGNTEAFF. DNA for the CDR3: TGTGCCAGCAGCGAAAAATCAGGAAACACTGAAGCTTTCTTT.

The rearrangement joins TRBV6-1 to TRBJ2-7; the D call may be TRBD1 or TRBD2 (5 bases each). Trimming shortened V by 1 base and J by 2 bases, and 12 bases separated the two germline ends. There are 15 residues in the CDR3. Germline CDR1 is MNHNS and CDR2 is SASEGT. The DNA for the CDR3 is TGTGCCAGCAGTGAAGGTGGGGGAGCCCCCTACGAGCAGTACTTC. Amino acid sequence: CASSEGGGAPYEQYF.

V is TRBV4-2 and J is TRBJ2-7; 9 bases fit TRBD1. The trim removed 5 bases at V and 2 bases at J, leaving 7 bases unmatched. From germline, CDR1 is LGHNA and CDR2 YNFKEQ. The CDR3 loop spans 15 amino acids. The CDR3 DNA reads TGTGCCAGCAGCTTGAGACAGGGGGGGGCCTACGAGCAGTACTTC. Protein product: CASSLRQGGAYEQYF.

V and J are TRBV4-1 and TRBJ2-4; TRBD1 might be the D (6 bases). The germline CDR1 and CDR2 sequences are MGHRA and YSYEKL. This CDR3 has 15 amino acids. Trimming removed 0 bases at V and 7 bases at J, with 13 bases between. CDR3 sequence reads: CASSQDGTGTNIQYF. The CDR3 DNA reads as TGCGCCAGCAGCCAAGATGGCACAGGGACGAACATTCAGTACTTC.

The chain recombines TRBV11-2 with TRBJ2-5; 8 nucleotides align to TRBD1. The germline V gene has CDR1 SGHAT and CDR2 FQNNGV. Trimming at V came to 5 bases and at J to 1 base, leaving 15 bases not matched to a gene. CDR3 length: 18 amino acids. The CDR3 DNA is TGTGCCAGCAGCGCAACACCACTGACAGGGGCGTTCCAAGAGACCCAGTACTTC. Protein product: CASSATPLTGAFQETQYF. The whole variable domain, remainder taken from reference TRBV11-2 and TRBJ2-5, is EAGVAQSPRYKIIEKRQSVAFWCNPISGHATLYWYQQILGQGPKLLIQFQNNGVVDDSQLPKDRFSAERLKGVDSTLKIQPAKLEDSAVYLCASSATPLTGAFQETQYFGPGTRLLVL.

The chain carries TRBV5-4 and TRBJ2-5; a weak D match, TRBD1 (6 bases). The closer fit of TRBJ2-7 to the DNA end suggests the J call may be wrong. Germline assignment: CDR1 SGHNT and CDR2 YYREEE (reference sequence). This CDR3 has 14 amino acids. The CDR3 spells CASSQDVGGSEQYF. The DNA of the CDR3 is TGTGCCAGCAGCCAAGATGTAGGGGGTAGCGAGCAGTACTTC.